This T cell receptor beta chain emerged from a study of cytomegalovirus exposure and HLA in healthy donors. V lost 8 bases to trimming and J lost 5 bases; unmatched junction nucleotides: 11. The CDR3 spans 14 residues. In germline, CDR1 is SGHTA, CDR2 FQGNSA. Study findings and constraints: Data from an earlier analysis indicated that most TCR beta V segments were productive either about 90% or about 30% of the time. TCR beta sequences reportedly predicted most subjects' HLA-A and HLA-B alleles accurately.

PCR was performed using 60 Vbeta and 13 Jbeta primers. Profiling relied on immunoSEQ multiplex PCR, and the TCRdb table lists in-frame clones only, not all of them. The sample consists of around 72,000 clones, 65% to 80% of them appearing once. About this clone: Antigen specificity is unknown.

Sequencing was done on a sample of PBMCs. The chain links TRBV7-2 to TRBJ1-1; 7 nucleotides line up with TRBD1. This clonotype was obtained from a man aged 35 to 55 in good health and CMV-seropositive. CDR3 sequence (DNA): TGTGCCAGCGGTCAAGACAGGGCCATTACTGAAGCTTTCTTT. It specifies CASGQDRAITEAFF.